The rows below give T cell receptor beta chains drawn from one sample of a study of blood T cell repertoires in COVID-19. Only in-frame clones appear in the TCRdb table, and some are missing; sequencing was by immunoSEQ multiplex PCR. The table shows about 230,000 clones, with around 80% occurring only once. Sequencing was performed on peripheral blood. Source of these receptors: a woman aged 40 to 50 who had recovered from COVID-19. CDR3s leave out the opening cysteine and the closing phenylalanine or tryptophan. Each record gives: J gene, V gene, CDR3 protein.

TRBJ1-2	TRBV6-5	ASMRAGEGYT
TRBJ1-5	TRBV19	AIATGENQPQH
TRBJ2-7	TRBV9	ASARTSGDEQY
TRBJ2-1	TRBV6-2/TRBV6-3	ASSYSTARPSYNEQF
TRBJ2-1	TRBV9	ASSVGVAGVSYNEQF
TRBJ1-4	TRBV6-2/TRBV6-3	ASSYSGAFDEKLF
TRBJ1-1	TRBV7-3	ASSLSGQGFTEAF
TRBJ2-5	TRBV28	ASSFLWTARREEKETQY
TRBJ2-7	TRBV3-1/TRBV3-2	ASSQVSGGAGEQY
TRBJ2-1	TRBV19	ASSTGELSNEQF
TRBJ2-2	TRBV2	ASSPRTGNTGELF
TRBJ2-2	TRBV7-9	ASRAGTATGELF
TRBJ2-5	TRBV5-1	ASSLVAEETQY
TRBJ1-1	TRBV11-2	ASSPWGPEAF
TRBJ2-5	TRBV9	ASSVQGGERETQY
TRBJ1-3	TRBV7-2	ASGSSGNTIY
TRBJ2-2	TRBV24-1	AIGDSSNTGELF
TRBJ2-7	TRBV6-1	ASSESGISYEQY
TRBJ2-7	TRBV28	ASSPIGDLGYEQY
TRBJ2-5	TRBV6-6	ASSTWTGKETQY